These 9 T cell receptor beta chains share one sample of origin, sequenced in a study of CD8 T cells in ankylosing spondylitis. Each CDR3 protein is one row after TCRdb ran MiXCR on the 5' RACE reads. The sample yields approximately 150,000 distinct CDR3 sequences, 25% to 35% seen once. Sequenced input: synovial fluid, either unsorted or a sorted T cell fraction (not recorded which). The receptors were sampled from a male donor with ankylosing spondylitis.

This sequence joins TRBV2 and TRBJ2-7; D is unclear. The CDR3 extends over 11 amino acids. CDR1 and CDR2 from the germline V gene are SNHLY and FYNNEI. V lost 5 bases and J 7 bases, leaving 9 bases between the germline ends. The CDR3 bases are TGTGCCAGCAGTCAATACAAGGAGCAGTACTTC. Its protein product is CASSQYKEQYF.

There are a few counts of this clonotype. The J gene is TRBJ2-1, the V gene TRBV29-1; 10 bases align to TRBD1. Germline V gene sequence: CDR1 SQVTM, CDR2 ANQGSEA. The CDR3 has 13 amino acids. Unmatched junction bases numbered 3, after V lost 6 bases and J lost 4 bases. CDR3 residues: CSVGTGEYNEQFF. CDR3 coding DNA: TGCAGCGTGGGGACAGGGGAGTACAATGAGCAGTTCTTC.

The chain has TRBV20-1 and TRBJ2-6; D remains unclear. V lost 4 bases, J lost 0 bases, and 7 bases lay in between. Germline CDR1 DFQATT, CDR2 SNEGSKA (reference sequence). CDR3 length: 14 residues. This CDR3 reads CSATPNSGANVLTF. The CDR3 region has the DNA TGCAGTGCTACGCCTAACTCTGGGGCCAACGTCCTGACTTTC.

CDR3 amino acids: CAIAPQGPSSGNTIYF. CDR3 bases: TGTGCCATCGCTCCTCAGGGTCCCTCCTCTGGAAACACCATATATTTT. V gene TRBV10-3 combines with J gene TRBJ1-3; D is perhaps TRBD1 (5 bases). Deletions cut 8 bases from V and 0 bases from J, with 17 bases between. Germline-derived CDR1 and CDR2 are ENHRY and SYGVKD. This CDR3 region has 16 residues.

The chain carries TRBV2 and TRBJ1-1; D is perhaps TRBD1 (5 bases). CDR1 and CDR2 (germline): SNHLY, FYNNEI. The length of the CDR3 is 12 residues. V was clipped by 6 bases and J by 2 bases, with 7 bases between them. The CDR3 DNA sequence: TGTGCCAGCAGACGGGACAACACTGAAGCTTTCTTT. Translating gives CASRRDNTEAFF.

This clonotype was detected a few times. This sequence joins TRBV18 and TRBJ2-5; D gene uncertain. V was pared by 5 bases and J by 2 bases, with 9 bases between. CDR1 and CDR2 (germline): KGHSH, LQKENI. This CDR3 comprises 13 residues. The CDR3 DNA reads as TGTGCCAGCTCAGCCACAGCACAAGAGACCCAGTACTTC. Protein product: CASSATAQETQYF.

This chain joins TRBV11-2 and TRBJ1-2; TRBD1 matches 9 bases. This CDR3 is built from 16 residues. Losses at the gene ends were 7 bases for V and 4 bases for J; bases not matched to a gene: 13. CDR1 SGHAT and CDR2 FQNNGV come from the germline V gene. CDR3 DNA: TGTGCCAGCACCGAGCGGGGGGGACAGGGACCCTATGGCTACACCTTC. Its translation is CASTERGGQGPYGYTF.

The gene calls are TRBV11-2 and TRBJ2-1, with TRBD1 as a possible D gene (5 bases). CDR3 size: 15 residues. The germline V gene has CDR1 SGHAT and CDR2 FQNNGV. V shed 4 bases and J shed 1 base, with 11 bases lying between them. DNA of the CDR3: TGTGCCAGCAGCTCGGTCAAGGGGTCCTACAATGAGCAGTTCTTC. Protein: CASSSVKGSYNEQFF.

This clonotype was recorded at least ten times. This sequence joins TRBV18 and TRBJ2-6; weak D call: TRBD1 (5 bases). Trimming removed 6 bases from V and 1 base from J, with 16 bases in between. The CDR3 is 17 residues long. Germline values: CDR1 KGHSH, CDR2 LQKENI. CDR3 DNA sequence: TGTGCCAGCTCGTTGGACACACGGACGTCTGGGGCCAACGTCCTGACTTTC. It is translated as CASSLDTRTSGANVLTF.